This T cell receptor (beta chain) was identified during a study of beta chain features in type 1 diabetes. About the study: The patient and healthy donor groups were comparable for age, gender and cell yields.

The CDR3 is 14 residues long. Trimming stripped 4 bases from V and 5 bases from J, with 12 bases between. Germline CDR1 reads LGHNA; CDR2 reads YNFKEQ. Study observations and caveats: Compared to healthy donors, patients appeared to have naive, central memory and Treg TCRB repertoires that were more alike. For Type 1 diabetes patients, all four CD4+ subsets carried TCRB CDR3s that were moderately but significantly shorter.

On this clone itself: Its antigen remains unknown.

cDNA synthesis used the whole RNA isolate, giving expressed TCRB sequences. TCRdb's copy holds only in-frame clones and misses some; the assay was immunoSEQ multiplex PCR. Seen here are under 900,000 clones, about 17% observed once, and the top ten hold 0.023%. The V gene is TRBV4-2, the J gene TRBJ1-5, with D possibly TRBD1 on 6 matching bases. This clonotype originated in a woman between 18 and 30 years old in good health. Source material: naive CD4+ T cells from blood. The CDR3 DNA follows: TGTGCCAGCAGCCCGCAGGGGAGGGATCAGCCCCAGCATTTT. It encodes CASSPQGRDQPQHF.